These T cell receptor beta chains were read from a single sample in a study of blood T cell repertoires in COVID-19. Clones were sequenced by immunoSEQ multiplex PCR, and TCRdb holds only the in-frame ones, with some missing. Altogether fewer than 150,000 clones are present, about 80% being singletons, with the ten largest covering 1.5% to 2%. The sample consisted of PBMCs or T cells enriched from blood (not recorded which). The source of these receptors is a woman between 18 and 30 years old who had been exposed to COVID-19. CDR3s include the opening cysteine and the closing phenylalanine or tryptophan. Fields, in order: J gene, V gene, CDR3 length, CDR3 protein.

TRBJ1-5,TRBV19,15,CASSMFGTANQPQHF
TRBJ2-1,TRBV19,16,CASSIDRRSSYNEQFF
TRBJ2-7,TRBV7-9,15,CASRGVWGLSYEQYF
TRBJ1-4,TRBV5-1,15,CASSVTGMGNEKLFF
TRBJ2-1,TRBV9,14,CASSVFGSGGEQFF
TRBJ1-2,TRBV9,13,CASGTEDYYGYTF
TRBJ2-2,TRBV11-2,16,CASSPRLAENTGELFF
TRBJ2-5,TRBV7-9,16,CASSMRRDRGAETQYF
TRBJ2-2,TRBV7-9,13,CASRGSRVGELFF
TRBJ1-2,TRBV3-1/TRBV3-2,14,CASSQDTRGYGYTF
TRBJ2-3,TRBV28,15,CASSSPAGVADTQYF
TRBJ2-3,TRBV6-5,15,CASSFRGLGTDTQYF
TRBJ2-5,TRBV7-8,18,CASSLGGLAGGGQETQYF
TRBJ2-2,TRBV3-1/TRBV3-2,15,CASSPLGRGGGELFF
TRBJ2-1,TRBV4-1,15,CASSPRTSSNNEQFF
TRBJ1-6,TRBV12-3/TRBV12-4,12,CASNRGNSPLHF
TRBJ1-2,TRBV19,15,CASRPPDRGFYGYTF
TRBJ1-2,TRBV9,15,CASSAGGLYNYGYTF
TRBJ2-5,TRBV15,12,CATSRDKSSQYF
TRBJ1-3,TRBV7-2,17,CASSLGHSGALGNTIYF